This is a list of T cell receptor beta chains from one sample in a study of T cells in Graves' hyperthyroidism and ophthalmopathy. One entry per CDR3 protein, called by TCRdb with MiXCR from the multiplex PCR reads. This sample has 610,000 or so distinct CDR3 sequences; around 45% occur once, and the top ten carry approximately 7.5%. Sequencing was done on a sample of peripheral blood or thyroid tissue (not recorded which). These receptors were obtained from a woman under 30 with Graves' hyperthyroidism. Both conserved end residues are part of each CDR3. D genes are given only for firm matches. Rows give clone size only sometimes, using once, few, many, or a class for an expanded clone.

D	V	J	size	CDR3	DNA
.	TRBV2	TRBJ1-2	.	CASSPGRGGYGYTF	TGTGCCAGCAGTCCCGGGAGGGGGGGGTATGGCTACACCTTC
TRBD1	TRBV7-9	TRBJ1-2	.	CASSQGQENYGYTF	TGTGCCAGCAGCCAGGGACAGGAGAACTATGGCTACACCTTC
TRBD2	TRBV4-2	TRBJ2-7	many	CASSQEAGTSGNYEQYF	TGTGCCAGCAGCCAAGAAGCGGGGACTAGCGGGAACTACGAGCAGTACTTC
TRBD2	TRBV20-1	TRBJ2-7	many	CSARDERDIAYEQYF	TGCAGTGCTAGAGATGAGCGGGATATAGCCTACGAGCAGTACTTC
.	TRBV19	TRBJ2-2	many	CASKGFGGRTGELFF	TGTGCCAGTAAGGGTTTCGGAGGGCGGACCGGGGAGCTGTTTTTT
.	TRBV20-1	TRBJ1-4	.	CSARDHGGVDGGEKLFF	TGCAGTGCTAGAGATCACGGGGGGGTCGACGGCGGTGAAAAACTGTTTTTT
.	TRBV4-2	TRBJ1-2	many	CASSQDVGSYGYTF	TGTGCCAGCAGCCAAGATGTAGGGTCCTATGGCTACACCTTC
TRBD1	TRBV5-1	TRBJ2-5	many	CASSRTGVAETQYF	TGCGCCAGCAGCCGGACAGGGGTTGCAGAGACCCAGTACTTC
.	TRBV5-6	TRBJ2-5	many	CASSPWVFVKETQYF	TGTGCCAGCAGCCCCTGGGTCTTTGTGAAAGAGACCCAGTACTTC
.	TRBV11-2	TRBJ1-2	.	CASSLTGLDYTF	TGTGCCAGCAGCTTGACAGGACTTGACTACACCTTC
.	TRBV7-9	TRBJ2-7	.	CASSVWPEGYEQYF	TGTGCCAGCAGTGTGTGGCCGGAGGGTTACGAGCAGTACTTC
TRBD1	TRBV29-1	TRBJ1-1	.	CSARQGGRTEAFF	TGCAGCGCTAGACAGGGGGGGCGTACTGAAGCTTTCTTT
.	TRBV29-1	TRBJ1-2	.	CSKAGPNYGYTF	TGCAGCAAGGCGGGACCTAACTATGGCTACACCTTC
TRBD2	TRBV7-3	TRBJ2-2	.	CASSSSAGGLFF	TGTGCCAGCAGCTCCTCAGCGGGAGGGCTGTTTTTT
.	TRBV20-1	TRBJ2-2	.	CSARRGELFF	TGCAGTGCTAGGCGGGGGGAGCTGTTTTTT
.	TRBV2	TRBJ2-6	.	CASSLMTGANVLTF	TGTGCCAGCAGCCTGATGACAGGGGCCAACGTCCTGACTTTC
TRBD2	TRBV10-3	TRBJ2-3	few	CAISQLAGGPDTQYF	TGTGCCATCAGCCAACTAGCGGGAGGGCCGGATACGCAGTATTTT
.	TRBV29-1	TRBJ2-7	many	CSVPPGRGAYEQYF	TGCAGCGTCCCTCCGGGTAGGGGGGCCTACGAGCAGTACTTC
.	TRBV29-1	TRBJ2-7	.	CSVTRDRSYEQYF	TGCAGCGTTACCCGTGACAGGTCCTACGAGCAGTACTTC
TRBD1	TRBV2	TRBJ2-1	few	CASSEVRGQGPYNEQFF	TGTGCCAGCAGTGAAGTCAGGGGACAGGGGCCCTACAATGAGCAGTTCTTC
TRBD1	TRBV13	TRBJ1-5	.	CASSLGQGEGQPQHF	TGTGCCAGCAGCTTAGGACAGGGGGAAGGTCAGCCCCAGCATTTT
TRBD2	TRBV7-3	TRBJ2-1	.	CASSLNLAGDNEQFF	TGTGCCAGCAGCTTAAATCTAGCGGGAGATAATGAGCAGTTCTTC
.	TRBV7-3	TRBJ1-5	many	CASSQGGNQPQHF	TGTGCCAGCAGCCAAGGGGGTAACCAGCCCCAGCATTTT
.	TRBV7-9	TRBJ1-4	.	CASGRWEDEKLFF	TGTGCCAGCGGTAGGTGGGAGGATGAAAAACTGTTTTTT
.	TRBV19	TRBJ2-7	many	CASSLWEDSEQYF	TGTGCCAGTAGTTTGTGGGAGGATAGCGAGCAGTACTTC
.	TRBV2	TRBJ2-3	few	CASSVDFGADTQYF	TGTGCCAGCAGTGTTGATTTCGGGGCAGATACGCAGTATTTT
.	TRBV15	TRBJ1-2	medium-sized	CATSRALAYIGYGYTF	TGTGCCACCAGCAGAGCACTTGCGTACATTGGCTATGGCTACACCTTC
TRBD1	TRBV7-2	TRBJ2-3	.	CASSTGDF	TGTGCCAGCAGCACAGGGGATTTT
TRBD2	TRBV15	TRBJ2-5	many	CATSRGLAGTQETQYF	TGTGCCACCAGCAGAGGACTAGCGGGCACCCAAGAGACCCAGTACTTC
TRBD2	TRBV2	TRBJ2-5	many	CASSGVSGSRETQYF	TGTGCCAGCAGTGGTGTTAGCGGGAGCAGGGAGACCCAGTACTTC
.	TRBV13	TRBJ1-1	.	CASSLEGWTEAFF	TGTGCCAGCAGTTTAGAGGGGTGGACTGAAGCTTTCTTT
.	TRBV14	TRBJ2-7	.	CASSQDADSYEQYF	TGTGCCAGCAGCCAAGACGCGGACTCCTACGAGCAGTACTTC
.	TRBV7-7	TRBJ2-3	few	CASSLWGEFADTQYF	TGTGCCAGCAGCTTATGGGGGGAGTTCGCGGATACGCAGTATTTT
TRBD1	TRBV24-1	TRBJ2-5	.	CATQGDRGLGETQYF	TGTGCCACACAGGGGGACAGGGGTCTTGGTGAGACCCAGTACTTC
.	TRBV7-2	TRBJ2-1	few	CASSLEAGVNEQFF	TGTGCCAGCAGCTTAGAAGCGGGTGTCAATGAGCAGTTCTTC
TRBD1	TRBV10-3	TRBJ1-3	.	CAISAEQGVNTIYF	TGTGCCATCAGTGCAGAACAGGGGGTGAACACCATATATTTT
.	TRBV30	TRBJ1-2	.	CAWSKIGEVGGYTF	TGTGCCTGGAGTAAGATCGGGGAGGTCGGTGGCTACACCTTC
.	TRBV24-1	TRBJ2-1	.	CATSDSSSYNEQFF	TGTGCCACCAGTGATTCGAGCTCCTACAATGAGCAGTTCTTC
.	TRBV19	TRBJ1-4	.	CASRIRGLFF	TGTGCCAGTAGGATACGAGGACTGTTTTTT
.	TRBV29-1	TRBJ1-3	many	CSVSDGISGNTIYF	TGCAGCGTATCGGACGGTATCTCTGGAAACACCATATATTTT
.	TRBV5-8	TRBJ2-7	many	CASSTGGQTYEQYF	TGTGCCAGCAGCACCGGCGGGCAAACCTACGAGCAGTACTTC
TRBD2	TRBV20-1	TRBJ2-7	.	CSASRAGPSNEQYF	TGCAGTGCTAGTCGAGCGGGACCGAGCAATGAGCAGTACTTC
TRBD1	TRBV13	TRBJ1-3	.	CASSLVGTGINTIYF	TGTGCCAGCAGCTTAGTAGGGACAGGGATTAACACCATATATTTT